Below, 17 T cell receptor beta chains from the same sample are listed, as sequenced in a study of blood T cells in healthy people across ages. The authors ran a second PCR of 7 to 11 cycles using a sample-barcoded 5' primer and a J-beta primer mix. TCRdb fed the 5' RACE reads into MiXCR, producing one record per CDR3 protein. Of 590,000 or so distinct CDR3 sequences listed, about 30% are singletons. The specimen was blood. The receptors stem from a woman aged 80 or over in good health.

This chain connects TRBV5-1 to TRBJ1-5; maybe TRBD1 (5 bases). The germline V gene has CDR1 SGHRS and CDR2 YFSETQ. This CDR3 has 14 amino acids. With 3 bases removed from V and 5 bases from J, the gap between germline ends came to 12 bases. The DNA for the CDR3 is TGCGCCAGCAGCTGGGTAGGGGATGATCAGCCCCAGCATTTT. As protein: CASSWVGDDQPQHF.

This clonotype has only a few counts. The gene calls are TRBV7-2 and TRBJ1-2, with D maybe TRBD1 (6 bases). Trimming stripped 3 bases from V and 8 bases from J, with 13 bases between. Germline loops: CDR1 SGHTA, CDR2 FQGNSA. The CDR3 is made up of 13 amino acids. CDR3 region: CASSFRDKSGYTF. The CDR3 bases are TGTGCCAGCAGCTTCCGGGACAAATCCGGCTACACCTTC.

This chain links TRBV20-1 with TRBJ2-7; 7 bases are shared with TRBD2. The J segment lost 3 bases and the V segment lost 6 bases, leaving 8 bases of the junction unmatched. The CDR3 has 13 residues. CDR1 is DFQATT, CDR2 SNEGSKA, per germline (reference sequence). CDR3 region: CSASSGLLYEQYF. The CDR3 region has the DNA TGCAGTGCCAGTTCGGGACTACTCTACGAGCAGTACTTC.

This clonotype was counted at least ten times. V and J are TRBV18 and TRBJ2-7; D is unclear. CDR3 length: 16 amino acids. The ends were cut back, 5 bases at V and 0 bases at J, with 17 bases in the middle. Germline V gene sequence: CDR1 KGHSH, CDR2 LQKENI. DNA of the CDR3: TGTGCCAGCTCAGGGGTAGCCCAGAGGAGCTCCTACGAGCAGTACTTC. It encodes CASSGVAQRSSYEQYF.

This clonotype has at least ten counts. V usage is TRBV29-1 and J usage is TRBJ2-3; D is possibly TRBD1 or TRBD2 (6 bases each). The CDR3 loop spans 16 amino acids. Germline-derived CDR1 and CDR2 are SQVTM and ANQGSEA. Trimming took off 0 bases at V and 4 bases at J, with 17 bases between the two ends. The CDR3 loop is CSVEDPLGGSPDTQYF. The DNA for the CDR3 is TGCAGCGTTGAAGATCCCCTGGGGGGCTCGCCAGATACGCAGTATTTT.

A note on this clonotype: This may be a read error: a much more frequent sequence differs by one nucleotide. V is TRBV4-2 and J is TRBJ2-7; 9 positions agree with TRBD1. The CDR3 is made up of 15 amino acids. The ends lost 1 base at V and 3 bases at J; junction bases unmatched: 4. CDR1 is LGHNA, CDR2 YNFKEQ, per germline. CDR3 protein: CASSQGQGGIYEQYF. The CDR3 region has the DNA TGTGCCAGCAGCCAAGGACAGGGGGGAATCTACGAGCAGTACTTC.

The V gene is TRBV19, the J gene TRBJ2-5, with D unclear. Per germline, CDR1 LNHDA and CDR2 SQIVND (reference sequence). This CDR3 region has 14 residues. Trimming shortened V by 3 bases and J by 4 bases, and 12 bases separated the two germline ends. The CDR3 coding sequence is TGTGCCAGTAGTATTAAGAGCCTGAGAGAGACCCAGTACTTC. The encoded protein is CASSIKSLRETQYF.

The table lists this clonotype with a count of one. The J gene is TRBJ2-1, the V gene TRBV5-1, with 13 nucleotides matching TRBD2. CDR1 and CDR2 from the germline V gene are SGHRS and YFSETQ. V gave up 1 base and J gave up 6 bases; unmatched junction bases: 7. The CDR3 loop spans 17 amino acids. The chain's CDR3 is CASSLTSGGALGNEQFF. The CDR3 region has the DNA TGCGCCAGCAGCTTGACTAGCGGGGGGGCGTTAGGCAATGAGCAGTTCTTC.

The V and J genes are TRBV20-1 and TRBJ2-7; 13 nucleotides line up with TRBD2. V was pared by 6 bases and J by 7 bases, with 9 bases of the junction left unmatched. Per the germline V gene, CDR1 is DFQATT and CDR2 is SNEGSKA (reference sequence). The CDR3 totals 14 residues. In nucleotides, the CDR3 is TGCAGTGCAAAACGGACTAGCGGGAGTGAAGAGCAGTACTTC. Amino acids: CSAKRTSGSEEQYF.

The V and J genes are TRBV7-8 and TRBJ2-1; 11 bases fit TRBD2. This CDR3 is 16 amino acids long. CDR1 and CDR2 (germline): SGHVS, FQNEAQ. The trim removed 1 base at V and 6 bases at J, leaving 5 bases unmatched. The CDR3 sequence: CASSLVAGGSGNEQFF. The CDR3 DNA sequence: TGTGCCAGCAGCTTAGTAGCGGGGGGGAGTGGCAATGAGCAGTTCTTC.

The chain carries TRBV6-1 and TRBJ1-5; D possibly corresponds to TRBD1 (6 bases). CDR1 and CDR2 from the germline V gene are MNHNS and SASEGT. Trimming took 2 bases from V and 1 from J, leaving 9 bases between them. The CDR3 loop spans 15 amino acids. CDR3 sequence: CASSEKGGSNQPQHF. In DNA form, the CDR3 reads TGTGCCAGCAGTGAAAAGGGGGGGAGCAATCAGCCCCAGCATTTT.

This clonotype was counted many times. DNA of the CDR3: TGTGCCAGCAGCCCAGACAGGGGGCAGGGCTACACCTTC. This codes for CASSPDRGQGYTF. The gene calls are TRBV7-2 and TRBJ1-2; TRBD1 matches at 10 bases. This CDR3 spans 13 amino acids. V lost 5 bases to trimming and J lost 8 bases; unmatched junction nucleotides: 5. From germline, CDR1 is SGHTA and CDR2 FQGNSA.

The table lists this clonotype with many counts. Here the CDR3 DNA reads TGTGCCAGCAGCGTAGGAATATCTCCAGCCTACGAGCAGTACTTC. This codes for CASSVGISPAYEQYF. The V call is TRBV9, the J call TRBJ2-7, with D unclear. The CDR3 covers 15 residues. The V end lost 0 bases, the J end lost 2 bases, and 12 bases lay between the germline ends. Germline V gene lookup returns CDR1 SGDLS and CDR2 YYNGEE.

The chain has TRBV20-1 and TRBJ1-5; 8 bases map to TRBD1. The CDR3 is made up of 13 amino acids. Trimming cost V 1 base and J 11 bases; bases outside gene matches: 7. Looked up from germline, CDR1 is DFQATT and CDR2 is SNEGSKA (reference sequence). CDR3 residues: CSARGGQVKAQHF. Here the CDR3 DNA reads TGCAGTGCTAGAGGGGGACAGGTGAAGGCCCAGCATTTT.

This clonotype showed up just a few times. The CDR3 is CAISGLLLNEQYF. Here the CDR3 DNA reads TGTGCCATCAGTGGTCTTCTCCTAAATGAGCAGTACTTC. The chain combines TRBV10-3 with TRBJ2-7; D remains ambiguous. In germline, CDR1 is ENHRY, CDR2 SYGVKD. The CDR3 totals 13 residues. The V and J ends lost 4 bases and 7 bases respectively, with 14 bases between them.

This clonotype was observed at least ten times. This chain connects TRBV4-3 to TRBJ2-1, with D tentatively TRBD1 (5 bases). This CDR3 is built from 13 residues. Germline values: CDR1 LGHNA, CDR2 YSLEER. V lost 1 base, J lost 10 bases, and 11 bases lay in between. The CDR3 is CASSQVRQGEQFF. For the CDR3, the DNA is TGCGCCAGCAGCCAAGTACGGCAGGGCGAGCAGTTCTTC.

Only a few counts were recorded for this clonotype. V gene TRBV5-1 combines with J gene TRBJ1-5; D remains unclear. V gave up 1 base and J gave up 1 base, with 9 bases separating them. The CDR3 is 15 residues long. The V gene's germline CDR1 is SGHRS and CDR2 YFSETQ. The CDR3 DNA sequence: TGCGCCAGCAGCTTGTCCCCCGACAGCAATCAGCCCCAGCATTTT. Encoded protein: CASSLSPDSNQPQHF.